A single sample is the source of the 3 T cell receptor beta chains below, sequenced in a study of T-cell reconstitution after alpha-beta-depleted transplantation in children. This sample's TCRbeta library carried unique molecular identifier barcodes. MiXCR, applied by TCRdb to the PCR reads, yields one record per CDR3 protein. The sample yields about a million distinct CDR3 sequences, about 30% seen once. The material sequenced was PBMCs, mostly from graft donor cells, taken 360 days after TCRalphabeta/CD19-depleted stem cell transplant. These TCRs come from a boy less than two years old who had a stem cell transplant for SCID, so the T cells may come from the graft donor.

V and J are TRBV20-1 and TRBJ2-3; TRBD2 might be the D (5 bases). The CDR3 consists of 13 residues. The germline gives CDR1 DFQATT, CDR2 SNEGSKA (reference sequence). V shed 3 bases and J shed 4 bases, with 11 bases lying between them. Written as DNA, the CDR3 is TGCAGTGCTAGGACGGGGTTGGCAGATACGCAGTATTTT. Translated, it gives CSARTGLADTQYF.

This chain uses TRBV6-1 with TRBJ1-1, with D possibly matching TRBD1 (5 bases). CDR3 length equals 14 residues. Germline V gene sequence: CDR1 MNHNS, CDR2 SASEGT. Trimming took 6 bases from V and 3 from J, leaving 14 bases between them. This CDR3 is CASSPAGDYTEAFF. CDR3 bases: TGTGCCAGCAGCCCAGCGGGGGATTACACTGAAGCTTTCTTT.

CDR3 protein: CSVARDGTGELFF. CDR3 nucleotide sequence: TGCAGCGTTGCGAGGGATGGGACCGGGGAGCTGTTTTTT. The chain recombines TRBV29-1 with TRBJ2-2; tentative D call: TRBD2 (5 bases). V gave up 4 bases and J gave up 5 bases, with 11 bases separating them. Germline CDR1 and CDR2: SQVTM and ANQGSEA. This CDR3 comprises 13 residues.